This T cell receptor (beta chain) is from a study of HIV-infected patients and healthy controls. The study's findings and limits: In HIV-infected patients, the apparent post-therapy Gini index recovery did not replicate in size-matched data.

Ten or more counts support this clonotype. Its cognate antigen is unknown. Germline values: CDR1 LGHNT, CDR2 FRNRAP. The length of the CDR3 is 19 residues. Trimming stripped 0 bases from V and 1 base from J, with 21 bases between. Alpha and beta constant-region primers primed reverse transcription of approximately 0.55 ug RNA. Using multiplexing indices, alpha and beta chain libraries were generated apart by chain-specific third strand synthesis. TCRdb independently ran MiXCR on the 5' RACE reads; one entry per CDR3 protein. The data show roughly 20,000 distinct CDR3 sequences, 12% seen once. All unsorted peripheral T cells were captured because whole blood was used without fractionation.

The chain is built from TRBV12-5 and TRBJ1-1; D perhaps matches TRBD1 (6 bases). This sequence was found in an adult in good health. Material: blood. DNA for the CDR3: TGTGCTAGTGGTTTGGTACGTATGGGGGCTGGTGGTAGGAACACTGAAGCTTTCTTT. It translates to CASGLVRMGAGGRNTEAFF.